The sample holds many counts of the clone carrying this T cell receptor beta chain. Its antigen is not known. The data were taken from a study of shared clonotypes between healthy human individuals. For the study at large: Aged between 18 and 49, the donors were a couple of women and a few men.

Notes on the study in general: Depth of sequencing was expected to influence donor clonotype sharing. The four-donor shared clonotypes exceeded non-shared clonotypes in generation probability, with non-shared ones scoring lower.

Each PCR replicate from the sorted subsets contained about 200 ng DNA, which is about 30,000 T cell genomes. Sequenced by immunoSEQ multiplex PCR; TCRdb stores in-frame clones only, minus some. The sample shows approximately 1.1 million clones, more than 75% of them seen only once. This CDR3 comprises 15 residues. The germline V gene has CDR1 MNHNS and CDR2 SASEGT. Trimming took 6 bases from V and 5 from J; bases not matched to a gene: 8. The source is a man younger than 30 in good health. Some clones in this sample may be carry-over from other donors' samples. The chain recombines TRBV6-1 with TRBJ1-1; 11 bases are shared with TRBD1. The specimen sequenced was memory CD4+ T cells from PBMCs. Subset reported: CD45RA-negative fraction. CDR3 sequence: CASRKGQGAGTEAFF. In nucleotides, the CDR3 is TGTGCCAGCAGGAAAGGACAGGGGGCGGGAACTGAAGCTTTCTTT.